These 26 T cell receptor beta chains came from one sample sequenced in a study of OX40 agonist ivuxolimab in advanced cancers. Libraries came from the immunoSEQ multiplex PCR assay. TCRdb provides this immuneACCESS table in a form limited to in-frame rearrangements. Some clones are lacking; in checked studies, under half of them reflect an unresolved V gene, and why the rest are absent is not known. In all, the sample holds about 26,000 clones, and roughly 83% of those were seen once. In total, the top ten clones hold around a third of the sample. The specimen was CD4+ or CD8+ T cells sorted from blood, collected in a trial of the OX40 agonist ivuxolimab. The receptors here all came from an adult with an advanced solid tumor such as melanoma, head and neck, liver or kidney cancer.

This chain uses TRBV28 with TRBJ2-1; perhaps D is TRBD1 or TRBD2 (5 bases each). The CDR3 runs to 12 residues. Per germline, CDR1 MDHEN and CDR2 SYDVKM. The germline V and J ends were trimmed by 3 bases and 10 bases, with 10 bases remaining between them. CDR3 loop: CASSFGAGEQFF. CDR3 nucleotide sequence: TGTGCCAGCAGTTTCGGGGCAGGGGAGCAGTTCTTC.

The gene calls are TRBV7-9 and TRBJ1-6; 7 positions agree with TRBD1. Trimming at V came to 2 bases and at J to 10 bases, leaving 5 bases not matched to a gene. Germline V gene sequence: CDR1 SEHNR, CDR2 FQNEAQ (reference sequence). The CDR3 loop spans 14 amino acids. The CDR3 protein is CASSLSQGWSPLHF. DNA of the CDR3: TGTGCCAGCAGCTTATCACAGGGGTGGTCACCCCTCCACTTT.

V gene TRBV27 combines with J gene TRBJ2-7, with D possibly being TRBD1 (6 bases). Trimming stripped 5 bases from V and 3 bases from J, with 14 bases between. CDR1 MNHEY and CDR2 SMNVEV come from the germline V gene (reference sequence). The CDR3 loop spans 14 amino acids. The CDR3 DNA reads as TGTGCCAGCAGTCTGTCATTACAGGGCTACGAGCAGTACTTC. It translates to CASSLSLQGYEQYF.

The chain has TRBV4-1 and TRBJ2-7; TRBD1 aligns across 7 bases. Germline CDR1 reads MGHRA; CDR2 reads YSYEKL. The CDR3 sequence is 15 residues long. Losses at the gene ends were 4 bases for V and 4 bases for J; bases not matched to a gene: 10. CDR3 protein: CASSRDPDRRYEQYF. CDR3 bases: TGCGCCAGCAGCCGCGACCCGGACAGGAGGTACGAGCAGTACTTC.

The V gene is TRBV7-6, the J gene TRBJ1-3; D is possibly TRBD1 (6 bases). CDR3 length: 17 residues. V lost 1 base, J lost 0 bases, and 13 bases lay in between. Germline values: CDR1 SGHVS, CDR2 FNYEAQ. The CDR3 protein is CASSLGTAPFSGNTIYF. The CDR3 coding sequence is TGTGCCAGCAGCTTAGGGACAGCTCCCTTCTCTGGAAACACCATATATTTT.

The rearrangement joins TRBV30 to TRBJ1-2; D remains ambiguous. Trimming shortened V by 0 bases and J by 0 bases, and 14 bases separated the two germline ends. The CDR3 sequence is 16 residues long. Germline CDR1 GTSNPN, CDR2 SVGIG (reference sequence). As DNA, the CDR3 is TGTGCCTGGAGTGTACTATATCGGGAGACTAACTATGGCTACACCTTC. Translation gives CAWSVLYRETNYGYTF. The entire variable domain, with the rest obtained from reference TRBV30 and TRBJ1-2, is as follows: SQTIHQWPATLVQPVGSPLSLECTVEGTSNPNLYWYRQAAGRGLQLLFYSVGIGQISSEVPQNLSASRPQDRQFILSSKKLLLSDSGFYLCAWSVLYRETNYGYTFGSGTRLTVV.

V usage is TRBV19 and J usage is TRBJ2-7, with D tentatively TRBD1 (5 bases). Trimming took off 6 bases at V and 3 bases at J, with 12 bases between the two ends. Germline V gene sequence: CDR1 LNHDA, CDR2 SQIVND (reference sequence). The CDR3 sequence is 13 residues long. The CDR3 here is CASSLGRDYEQYF. Written as DNA, the CDR3 is TGTGCCAGTAGCTTAGGCAGGGACTACGAGCAGTACTTC.

CDR3 DNA: TGTGCCAGCAGCGCGGACAGCGCTCACGAGCAGTACTTC. Protein product: CASSADSAHEQYF. The rearrangement joins TRBV9 to TRBJ2-7; possible D gene TRBD1, 6 bases. Trimming removed 3 bases from V and 5 bases from J, with 12 bases in between. The CDR3 sequence is 13 residues long. Germline V lookup: CDR1 SGDLS, CDR2 YYNGEE.

V and J are TRBV5-6 and TRBJ2-4; TRBD1 matches 7 bases. The length of the CDR3 is 14 residues. Trimming removed 0 bases from V and 7 bases from J; junction bases left unmatched: 4. From germline, CDR1 is SGHDT and CDR2 YYEEEE. This chain's CDR3 is CASSLGQGGNIQYF. In DNA form, the CDR3 reads TGTGCCAGCAGCTTGGGACAGGGTGGGAACATTCAGTACTTC.

The chain employs TRBV2 and TRBJ1-3, with a possible D match to TRBD1 (5 bases). Germline loops: CDR1 SNHLY, CDR2 FYNNEI. V shed 1 base and J shed 4 bases, with 11 bases lying between them. The CDR3 extends over 15 amino acids. DNA of the CDR3: TGTGCCAGCAGTGAAGTGCCAGGGTGGGGAAACACCATATATTTT. Residues: CASSEVPGWGNTIYF. The full variable domain, in which reference TRBV2 and TRBJ1-3 provide the parts outside the CDR3, is EPEVTQTPSHQVTQMGQEVILRCVPISNHLYFYWYRQILGQKVEFLVSFYNNEISEKSEIFDDQFSVERPDGSNFTLKIRSTKLEDSAMYFCASSEVPGWGNTIYFGEGSWLTVV.

The chain has TRBV4-1 and TRBJ2-5; D possibly corresponds to TRBD2 (5 bases). CDR1 and CDR2 from the germline V gene are MGHRA and YSYEKL. The CDR3 spans 19 residues. The germline V and J ends were trimmed by 0 bases and 5 bases, with 25 bases remaining between them. The CDR3 DNA reads as TGCGCCAGCAGCCAAGATGGAACGGGGTTGGTTGGATCATGGGAGACCCAGTACTTC. As protein: CASSQDGTGLVGSWETQYF.

The V call is TRBV5-8, the J call TRBJ1-2; D is ambiguous. This CDR3 is 11 amino acids long. The germline V gene has CDR1 SGHTS and CDR2 YDEGEE. Deletions cut 5 bases from V and 2 bases from J, with 4 bases between. CDR3 in DNA: TGTGCCAGCAGGCTGAACTATGGCTACACCTTC. Protein: CASRLNYGYTF.

The CDR3 spells CASSIGGGGTEAFF. The CDR3 region has the DNA TGTGCCAGTAGTATAGGAGGGGGTGGCACTGAAGCTTTCTTT. The chain links TRBV19 to TRBJ1-1; weak D call: TRBD1 (6 bases). Trimming left V 1 base short and J 4 bases short, with 10 bases between. CDR1 and CDR2 from the germline V gene are LNHDA and SQIVND (reference sequence). This CDR3 comprises 14 residues.

The rearrangement links TRBV11-2 to TRBJ1-3; no reliable D call. V lost 5 bases and J lost 5, with 7 bases in between. The CDR3 is 12 residues long. The germline V gene has CDR1 SGHAT and CDR2 FQNNGV. The CDR3 coding sequence is TGTGCCAGCAGCCCCCACAGAAACACCATATATTTT. It encodes CASSPHRNTIYF.

This chain uses TRBV19 with TRBJ1-5; 7 bases agree with TRBD1. J was trimmed by 2 bases and V by 5 bases; bases with no gene match: 12. CDR1 is LNHDA and CDR2 is SQIVND in the germline V gene (reference sequence). The CDR3 runs 17 residues. In DNA form, the CDR3 reads TGTGCCAGTAGTGCCCCGTCGACAGGGCTTGGCAATCAGCCCCAGCATTTT. Amino acids: CASSAPSTGLGNQPQHF. Full variable domain (remainder filled in from reference TRBV19 and TRBJ1-5): DGGITQSPKYLFRKEGQNVTLSCEQNLNHDAMYWYRQDPGQGLRLIYYSQIVNDFQKGDIAEGYSVSREKKESFPLTVTSAQKNPTAFYLCASSAPSTGLGNQPQHFGDGTRLSIL.

This sequence joins TRBV5-4 and TRBJ2-2; D perhaps matches TRBD1 (6 bases). Germline V lookup: CDR1 SGHNT, CDR2 YYREEE (reference sequence). Deletions cut 3 bases from V and 0 bases from J, with 12 bases between. The CDR3 runs 16 residues. CDR3: CASSWNRDTNTGELFF. CDR3 bases: TGTGCCAGCAGCTGGAACAGGGACACGAACACCGGGGAGCTGTTTTTT.

The V and J genes are TRBV28 and TRBJ2-7; the match to TRBD2 covers 11 bases. Trimming cost V 2 bases and J 2 bases; bases outside gene matches: 5. This CDR3 has 16 residues. Germline V CDR1 and CDR2: MDHEN, SYDVKM. The CDR3 nucleotides are TGTGCCAGCAGTTTAACCACTAGCGGGAGCCCCTACGAGCAGTACTTC. This translates into CASSLTTSGSPYEQYF.

The chain carries TRBV30 and TRBJ2-1; D is perhaps TRBD2 (5 bases). Germline CDR1 is GTSNPN and CDR2 is SVGIG (reference sequence). The CDR3 sequence is 10 residues long. With 5 bases removed from V and 6 bases from J, the gap between germline ends came to 5 bases. In nucleotides, the CDR3 is TGTGCCTGGGGACTCAATGAGCAGTTCTTC. Translation gives CAWGLNEQFF.

This sequence joins TRBV9 and TRBJ2-7; 11 bases are a match to TRBD2. The germline CDR1 and CDR2 sequences are SGDLS and YYNGEE. The CDR3 is made up of 14 amino acids. V was pared by 3 bases and J by 6 bases, with 5 bases of the junction left unmatched. The CDR3 reads CASSALAGDLEQYF. The DNA of the CDR3 is TGTGCCAGCAGCGCACTAGCGGGAGATCTCGAGCAGTACTTC. The whole variable domain, remainder taken from reference TRBV9 and TRBJ2-7, is DSGVTQTPKHLITATGQRVTLRCSPRSGDLSVYWYQQSLDQGLQFLIQYYNGEERAKGNILERFSAQQFPDLHSELNLSSLELGDSALYFCASSALAGDLEQYFGPGTRLTVT.

The rearrangement links TRBV27 to TRBJ2-7, with 8 bases matching TRBD1. CDR1 is MNHEY, CDR2 SMNVEV, per germline (reference sequence). The CDR3 contains 14 residues. Germline trimming cut 5 bases from V and 3 bases from J; bases unmatched to any gene: 6. CDR3 in amino acids: CASSLRTGSYEQYF. CDR3 coding DNA: TGTGCCAGCAGTCTCCGGACAGGGAGCTACGAGCAGTACTTC.

This rearrangement joins TRBV2 to TRBJ2-7; D remains ambiguous. The CDR3 runs to 12 residues. CDR1 and CDR2 from the germline V gene are SNHLY and FYNNEI. V dropped 6 bases and J dropped 2 bases, with 8 bases sitting between them. The chain's CDR3 is CASRRSTYEQYF. In DNA form, the CDR3 reads TGTGCCAGCAGACGATCCACCTACGAGCAGTACTTC.

This clone came up once. This chain links TRBV11-3 with TRBJ2-1; D uncertain. Germline V gives CDR1 SGHNT, CDR2 YENEEA. The CDR3 sequence is 11 residues long. Trimming cost V 7 bases and J 9 bases, with 10 bases left between them. The CDR3 loop reads CASTYATEQFF. CDR3 nucleotides: TGTGCCAGCACCTACGCGACTGAGCAGTTCTTC.

CDR3 residues: CSVEVGTEITYEQYF. Here the CDR3 DNA reads TGCAGCGTTGAAGTAGGGACAGAGATAACCTACGAGCAGTACTTC. V is TRBV29-1 and J is TRBJ2-7; 7 nucleotides agree with TRBD1. The germline CDR1 and CDR2 sequences are SQVTM and ANQGSEA. This CDR3 is built from 15 residues. Trimming removed 1 base from V and 2 bases from J; junction bases left unmatched: 8.

This clone is medium-sized (0.01 to 0.1%) within its sample. The chain recombines TRBV27 with TRBJ2-1; D may correspond to TRBD1 or TRBD2 (5 bases each). Germline values: CDR1 MNHEY, CDR2 SMNVEV (reference sequence). Trimming took off 3 bases at V and 8 bases at J, with 11 bases between the two ends. The CDR3 runs to 13 residues. CDR3 nucleotides: TGTGCCAGCAGTTTGGATGGGGGACATGAGCAGTTCTTC. Translated, it gives CASSLDGGHEQFF.

The chain recombines TRBV7-9 with TRBJ1-2, with TRBD1 identical over 7 bases. The CDR3 loop spans 16 amino acids. The germline CDR1 and CDR2 sequences are SEHNR and FQNEAQ (reference sequence). J lost 0 bases, V lost 1 base, and 5 bases had no gene match. For the CDR3, the DNA is TGTGCCAGCAGCTTAGTAACAGGGGCCCCTAACTATGGCTACACCTTC. Translated, it gives CASSLVTGAPNYGYTF. The full variable domain, rest sourced from reference TRBV7-9 and TRBJ1-2, is DTGVSQNPRHKITKRGQNVTFRCDPISEHNRLYWYRQTLGQGPEFLTYFQNEAQLEKSRLLSDRFSAERPKGSFSTLEIQRTEQGDSAMYLCASSLVTGAPNYGYTFGSGTRLTVV.

The rearrangement joins TRBV6-5 to TRBJ2-7; D remains unclear. CDR3 length: 11 residues. In germline, CDR1 is MNHEY, CDR2 SVGAGI. Trimming removed 4 bases from V and 3 bases from J, with 4 bases in between. The CDR3 DNA reads as TGTGCCAGCAGTTGGAGCTACGAGCAGTACTTC. It encodes CASSWSYEQYF.